Below, 21 T cell receptor beta chains from the same sample are listed, as sequenced in a study of CD8+ T cells in alopecia areata. It was cDNA, reverse transcribed from extracted RNA, that served as the sequencing template. Here immunoSEQ multiplex PCR was the method, and the copy in TCRdb shows in-frame clones only, minus some. Of over 200,000 clones in the sample, under 70% were seen once. Treatment of the sample: oral pan-JAK inhibitor, 5-10 mg twice daily. The source material was CD4+ T cells sorted from blood, sampled at week 4, from a patient treated with tofacitinib. These receptor sequences come from a human donor with alopecia areata.

Here the CDR3 reads CASSAEGGFQETQYF. The CDR3 DNA is TGTGCCAGCAGCGCAGAGGGGGGCTTCCAAGAGACCCAGTACTTC. The chain has TRBV9 and TRBJ2-5; D is possibly TRBD1 or TRBD2 (6 bases each). Germline CDR1 is SGDLS and CDR2 is YYNGEE. The CDR3 has 15 amino acids. V dropped 3 bases and J dropped 1 base, with 13 bases sitting between them.

V is TRBV5-1 and J is TRBJ1-5; 7 nucleotides agree with TRBD1. The CDR3 loop spans 14 amino acids. Trimming took 5 bases from V and 4 from J; bases not matched to a gene: 6. The germline V gene encodes CDR1 SGHRS and CDR2 YFSETQ. The CDR3 bases are TGCGCCAGCAGTCCCGGGACAGAAAATCAGCCCCAGCATTTT. Translation gives CASSPGTENQPQHF.

J is TRBJ1-1 and V is TRBV4-1; the D is unclear. Germline-derived CDR1 and CDR2 are MGHRA and YSYEKL. The CDR3 loop spans 15 amino acids. V lost 0 bases, J lost 0 bases, and 8 bases lay in between. Here the CDR3 reads CASSQEVRVNTEAFF. CDR3 DNA sequence: TGCGCCAGCAGCCAAGAGGTCAGAGTGAACACTGAAGCTTTCTTT.

Only a few counts were recorded for this clone. The chain has TRBV30 and TRBJ1-6, with D maybe TRBD1 (5 bases). V lost 0 bases to trimming and J lost 7 bases, with 10 bases between them. The CDR3 extends over 14 amino acids. The germline CDR1 and CDR2 sequences are GTSNPN and SVGIG (reference sequence). CDR3 residues: CAWSVGTENSPLHF. In DNA form, the CDR3 reads TGTGCCTGGAGTGTCGGGACCGAGAATTCACCCCTCCACTTT.

The chain recombines TRBV7-2 with TRBJ2-1; D is ambiguous. This CDR3 has 11 residues. CDR1 and CDR2 from the germline V gene are SGHTA and FQGNSA. The V end lost 5 bases, the J end lost 9 bases, and 8 bases lay between the germline ends. DNA for the CDR3: TGTGCCAGCAGCCAACAAGGTGAGCAGTTCTTC. Protein: CASSQQGEQFF.

The chain combines TRBV30 with TRBJ1-1; D is ambiguous. Between the trimmed V and J ends, which lost 5 bases and 4 bases, there was a span of 11 bases. The CDR3 is made up of 12 amino acids. Germline V CDR1 and CDR2: GTSNPN, SVGIG (reference sequence). The DNA for the CDR3 is TGTGCCTGGGGCGGGGAAGTCACTGAAGCTTTCTTT. This translates into CAWGGEVTEAFF.

This chain uses TRBV29-1 with TRBJ2-3; 9 bases are a match to TRBD1. V trimming: 6 bases; J trimming: 5 bases; junction bases outside the gene matches: 6. CDR3 size: 13 residues. Germline loops: CDR1 SQVTM, CDR2 ANQGSEA. CDR3 loop: CSVGTGIVDTQYF. CDR3 coding DNA: TGCAGCGTAGGGACAGGGATTGTAGATACGCAGTATTTT.

This chain uses TRBV29-1 with TRBJ2-1; 11 positions match TRBD2. The CDR3 has 15 amino acids. The ends lost 5 bases at V and 3 bases at J; junction bases unmatched: 6. The germline CDR1 and CDR2 sequences are SQVTM and ANQGSEA. The CDR3, as DNA: TGCAGCGTTCCTTTCCTAGCGGGGGGCTACAATGAGCAGTTCTTC. The encoded protein is CSVPFLAGGYNEQFF.

The gene calls are TRBV12-2 and TRBJ2-7; the table's TRBD1 call for D was not verified on the DNA. TRBV12-2 is shown as a pseudogene. The CDR3 length is 17 residues. The CDR3 loop is CASTPGKGQGAPGEQYF. CDR3 in DNA: TGTGCCAGCACCCCGGGGAAGGGACAGGGGGCTCCGGGCGAGCAGTACTTC.

The chain has TRBV29-1 and TRBJ2-5; D possibly corresponds to TRBD1 (6 bases). CDR3 length: 14 residues. Germline V lookup: CDR1 SQVTM, CDR2 ANQGSEA. The V gene lost 7 bases and the J gene lost 1 base, with 16 bases spanning the gap. CDR3 protein: CSGVGQPSQETQYF. Written as DNA, the CDR3 is TGCAGCGGGGTCGGACAGCCATCCCAAGAGACCCAGTACTTC. Full variable domain (missing parts from reference TRBV29-1 and TRBJ2-5): SAVISQKPSRDICQRGTSLTIQCQVDSQVTMMFWYRQQPGQSLTLIATANQGSEATYESGFVIDKFPISRPNLTFSTLTVSNMSPEDSSIYLCSGVGQPSQETQYFGPGTRLLVL.

This chain connects TRBV4-3 to TRBJ1-1; no definite D call. V dropped 0 bases and J dropped 2 bases, with 13 bases sitting between them. The CDR3 has 16 amino acids. The germline V gene has CDR1 LGHNA and CDR2 YSLEER. CDR3 nucleotide sequence: TGCGCCAGCAGCCAAGAGTTAGGGATCCCAAACACTGAAGCTTTCTTT. Translation gives CASSQELGIPNTEAFF.

The chain recombines TRBV29-1 with TRBJ1-1; 7 bases are a match to TRBD1. Looked up from germline, CDR1 is SQVTM and CDR2 is ANQGSEA. CDR3 length: 13 amino acids. Trimming removed 7 bases from V and 6 bases from J; junction bases left unmatched: 11. Here the CDR3 reads CSASTGKAPEAFF. In DNA form, the CDR3 reads TGCAGCGCTTCGACAGGGAAGGCACCTGAAGCTTTCTTT.

In this sample, this clone turned up a few times. The rearrangement uses TRBV7-9 and TRBJ2-3; the D call may be TRBD1 or TRBD2 (5 bases each). The CDR3 has 13 amino acids. From germline, CDR1 is SEHNR and CDR2 FQNEAQ (reference sequence). The ends were cut back, 11 bases at V and 1 base at J, with 13 bases in the middle. DNA for the CDR3: TGTGCCGCCGGGGCGGATGGCACAGATACGCAGTATTTT. Protein: CAAGADGTDTQYF.

The rearrangement joins TRBV11-3 to TRBJ2-3; possible D gene TRBD2, 5 bases. The CDR3 contains 14 residues. V lost 4 bases to trimming and J lost 4 bases, with 12 bases between them. Germline assignment: CDR1 SGHNT and CDR2 YENEEA. The CDR3 loop is CASSSGRRADTQYF. CDR3 nucleotide sequence: TGTGCCAGCAGCTCGGGTCGGCGGGCAGATACGCAGTATTTT.

This clone was recorded at least ten times. This rearrangement joins TRBV10-3 to TRBJ2-2; TRBD2 might be the D (6 bases). Trimming removed 2 bases from V and 0 bases from J, with 10 bases in between. Germline CDR1 ENHRY, CDR2 SYGVKD. The CDR3 runs to 16 residues. CDR3 amino acids: CAISERTTANTGELFF. Written as DNA, the CDR3 is TGTGCCATCAGTGAGAGGACTACTGCGAACACCGGGGAGCTGTTTTTT.

The chain combines TRBV19 with TRBJ2-4, with D perhaps being TRBD1 or TRBD2 (5 bases each). The CDR3 spans 16 residues. Trimming left V 3 bases short and J 6 bases short, with 18 bases between. Germline CDR1 and CDR2: LNHDA and SQIVND (reference sequence). The CDR3 nucleotides are TGTGCCAGTAGTATTGTTCGGGGAACAGGTGGAAACATTCAGTACTTC. It encodes CASSIVRGTGGNIQYF.

V usage is TRBV10-3 and J usage is TRBJ2-1; 9 bases map to TRBD1. V lost 6 bases to trimming and J lost 7 bases; unmatched junction nucleotides: 7. The CDR3 covers 14 residues. CDR1 and CDR2 (germline): ENHRY, SYGVKD. DNA of the CDR3: TGTGCCATCAGCCTAGGGACAGGGCGGAATGAGCAGTTCTTC. It encodes CAISLGTGRNEQFF.

This clone was seen more than once but under ten times. The genes are TRBV25-1 and TRBJ1-4, with no clear D. Germline CDR1 and CDR2: MGHDK and SYGVNS. V lost 8 bases to trimming and J lost 7 bases, with 11 bases between them. The CDR3 totals 12 residues. The CDR3 sequence is CASWEPGEKLFF. The CDR3 nucleotides are TGTGCCAGCTGGGAACCTGGTGAAAAACTGTTTTTT. The whole variable domain, filled in from reference TRBV25-1 and TRBJ1-4, reads EADIYQTPRYLVIGTGKKITLECSQTMGHDKMYWYQQDPGMELHLIHYSYGVNSTEKGDLSSESTVSRIRTEHFPLTLESARPSHTSQYLCASWEPGEKLFFGSGTQLSVL.

There are a few counts of this clone. One end of the junction varies from germline; a read error may be responsible. The rearrangement uses TRBV5-1 and TRBJ2-7; the D gene could be TRBD1 or TRBD2 (6 bases each). Germline V lookup: CDR1 SGHRS, CDR2 YFSETQ. The CDR3 spans 15 residues. The CDR3 bases are TGCGCCACCAGCCCCGGGGGCCGCTTGACCTACGAGCAGTACTTC. It is translated as CATSPGGRLTYEQYF.

The rearrangement uses TRBV18 and TRBJ1-1, with D possibly matching TRBD1 (6 bases). Germline-derived CDR1 and CDR2 are KGHSH and LQKENI. The CDR3 consists of 14 residues. The V end was cut by 1 base, the J end by 5 bases, with 11 bases between. The CDR3: CASSPRGAGTEAFF. The CDR3, as DNA: TGTGCCAGCTCACCACGGGGGGCGGGTACTGAAGCTTTCTTT.

This chain joins TRBV30 and TRBJ2-1, with D perhaps given as TRBD1 or TRBD2 (5 bases each). CDR3 length equals 13 residues. Germline assignment: CDR1 GTSNPN and CDR2 SVGIG (reference sequence). Trimming took off 5 bases at V and 5 bases at J, with 13 bases between the two ends. This CDR3 reads CAWARGFDNEQFF. The CDR3 DNA is TGTGCCTGGGCGAGGGGTTTTGACAATGAGCAGTTCTTC.